Shown below are 12 T cell receptor beta chains from a single sample sequenced in a study of technical replicates of blood from several donors. TCRdb's copy holds only in-frame clones and misses some; the assay was immunoSEQ multiplex PCR. The sample lists 50,000 or so clones, about 93% occurring once. The sequencing sample was made of PBMCs. Receptors originate from a human donor in good health. Some clones in this sample may be carry-over from other donors' samples.

The chain joins TRBV6-1 to TRBJ2-5; D unclear. From germline, CDR1 is MNHNS and CDR2 SASEGT. CDR3 length: 14 amino acids. The ends were cut back, 3 bases at V and 7 bases at J, with 15 bases in the middle. The CDR3 spells CASSEVAEAWTQYF. The CDR3 nucleotides are TGTGCCAGCAGTGAGGTTGCGGAAGCTTGGACCCAGTACTTC.

V gene TRBV7-3 combines with J gene TRBJ2-1; 10 nucleotides align to TRBD2. The germline V gene has CDR1 SGHTA and CDR2 FQGTGA. The CDR3 extends over 16 amino acids. With 2 bases clipped from V and 3 bases from J, the junction kept 4 bases outside the gene matches. CDR3 sequence reads: CASSLAPSGSYNEQFF. In DNA form, the CDR3 reads TGTGCCAGCAGCTTAGCGCCTAGCGGGAGCTACAATGAGCAGTTCTTC.

The chain combines TRBV7-6 with TRBJ2-7, with 10 bases lining up with TRBD2. With V trimmed by 2 bases and J by 1 base, 8 bases remained unmatched. This CDR3 spans 17 amino acids. Germline V gene lookup returns CDR1 SGHVS and CDR2 FNYEAQ. This CDR3 reads CASSLLAGVVESYEQYF. CDR3 in DNA: TGTGCCAGCAGCTTACTAGCGGGAGTAGTCGAGTCCTACGAGCAGTACTTC.

This rearrangement joins TRBV6-5 to TRBJ2-7, with a weak D call TRBD2 (6 bases). The germline V gene encodes CDR1 MNHEY and CDR2 SVGAGI. This CDR3 is 12 amino acids long. Deletions cut 7 bases from V and 2 bases from J, with 9 bases between. The CDR3 bases are TGTGCCAGCATCGGGGGACCCTACGAGCAGTACTTC. Translated: CASIGGPYEQYF.

V gene TRBV7-9 combines with J gene TRBJ2-2; D unclear. The germline V and J ends were trimmed by 0 bases and 6 bases, with 11 bases remaining between them. The length of the CDR3 is 15 residues. Germline assignment: CDR1 SEHNR and CDR2 FQNEAQ (reference sequence). CDR3 in DNA: TGTGCCAGCAGCTTAGCGACGACAATCGCCGGGGAGCTGTTTTTT. This gives the protein CASSLATTIAGELFF.

The chain couples TRBV12-5 to TRBJ1-3, with D uncertain. V shed 7 bases and J shed 0 bases, with 13 bases lying between them. The germline CDR1 and CDR2 sequences are LGHNT and FRNRAP. The CDR3 is 15 residues long. CDR3 sequence: CASVRGYTSGNTIYF. The CDR3 DNA follows: TGTGCTAGTGTACGGGGTTATACCTCTGGAAACACCATATATTTT.

This chain connects TRBV5-1 to TRBJ2-5, with 8 positions matching TRBD2. Unmatched junction bases numbered 1, after V lost 1 base and J lost 2 bases. There are 14 residues in the CDR3. Germline V gives CDR1 SGHRS, CDR2 YFSETQ. The CDR3, as DNA: TGCGCCAGCAGCTTGACTAGCGGACAAGAGACCCAGTACTTC. It codes for CASSLTSGQETQYF. Full variable domain (missing parts from reference TRBV5-1 and TRBJ2-5): KAGVTQTPRYLIKTRGQQVTLSCSPISGHRSVSWYQQTPGQGLQFLFEYFSETQRNKGNFPGRFSGRQFSNSRSEMNVSTLELGDSALYLCASSLTSGQETQYFGPGTRLLVL.

The chain uses TRBV6-1 and TRBJ2-7, with 12 bases lining up with TRBD2. Germline loops: CDR1 MNHNS, CDR2 SASEGT. The CDR3 extends over 15 amino acids. J lost 0 bases, V lost 6 bases, and 3 bases had no gene match. For the CDR3, the DNA is TGTGCCAGCAGAGGACTAGCGGGGTCCTCCTACGAGCAGTACTTC. Translation: CASRGLAGSSYEQYF.

V is TRBV5-1 and J is TRBJ2-7; 7 bases agree with TRBD1. V shed 0 bases and J 3 bases; nucleotides not matched to a gene: 9. The CDR3 has 16 amino acids. In germline, CDR1 is SGHRS, CDR2 YFSETQ. The CDR3 coding sequence is TGCGCCAGCAGCTTGGCCGGGCGGGCAGGGGGCTACGAGCAGTACTTC. Its translation is CASSLAGRAGGYEQYF.

J is TRBJ2-1 and V is TRBV6-5, with 10 bases matching TRBD2. The germline V gene has CDR1 MNHEY and CDR2 SVGAGI. The V and J ends lost 0 bases and 5 bases, in that order; junction bases with no gene match: 4. The CDR3 has 16 amino acids. The CDR3 DNA follows: TGTGCCAGCAGTTACTCAATCCTAGCGGGGGACAATGAGCAGTTCTTC. Translated: CASSYSILAGDNEQFF.

The chain couples TRBV6-6 to TRBJ2-2, with TRBD1 matching over 7 bases. From germline, CDR1 is MNHNY and CDR2 SVGAGI (reference sequence). The V and J ends lost 6 bases and 2 bases, in that order; junction bases with no gene match: 9. The CDR3 length is 16 residues. The CDR3, as DNA: TGTGCCAGCAGGCGAAAGGACAGGTCTAACACCGGGGAGCTGTTTTTT. Amino acid sequence: CASRRKDRSNTGELFF.

This clone was recorded once. J is TRBJ2-3 and V is TRBV29-1; TRBD2 might be the D (6 bases). The CDR3 has 14 amino acids. Germline-derived CDR1 and CDR2 are SQVTM and ANQGSEA. V lost 0 bases to trimming and J lost 5 bases, with 12 bases between them. The CDR3 protein is CSVEEWGEVDTQYF. CDR3 sequence (DNA): TGCAGCGTTGAAGAATGGGGGGAGGTAGATACGCAGTATTTT.